The 6 T cell receptor beta chains listed next were all sequenced from one sample in a study of T cell repertoires and HLA-DP antigens. These TCRs are of unknown antigen specificity. Measured with immunoSEQ multiplex PCR; TCRdb has only the in-frame clones, and not every one. The sample lists approximately 100,000 clones; about 89% were seen once. Sample: CD4+ T cells from PBMCs. Receptor source: a middle-aged man in good health and CMV-seronegative.

For the CDR3, the DNA is TGTGCCAGCAGTGAGCGGGGGAGGGCTAGCAATCAGCCCCAGCATTTT. Protein sequence: CASSERGRASNQPQHF. This chain uses TRBV6-1 with TRBJ1-5, with TRBD1 as a possible D gene (5 bases). CDR3 length equals 16 residues. Germline loops: CDR1 MNHNS, CDR2 SASEGT. V lost 3 bases and J lost 0, with 12 bases in between.

This clone has only one observation. CDR3 coding DNA: TGTGCCAGCAGCCCCCGGGGCGGTCGTCGGGGCTCCTACGAGCAGTACTTC. Its translation: CASSPRGGRRGSYEQYF. V usage is TRBV11-3 and J usage is TRBJ2-7; possibly TRBD1 or TRBD2 for D (5 bases each). With 5 bases removed from V and 0 bases from J, the gap between germline ends came to 20 bases. From germline, CDR1 is SGHNT and CDR2 YENEEA. The CDR3 runs 17 residues.

The chain combines TRBV19 with TRBJ1-1; 7 bases agree with TRBD1. Germline CDR1 LNHDA, CDR2 SQIVND (reference sequence). Germline trimming cut 9 bases from V and 3 bases from J; bases unmatched to any gene: 10. This CDR3 has 14 residues. The CDR3 loop reads CASQKTGMDTEAFF. DNA of the CDR3: TGTGCCAGCCAGAAGACAGGGATGGACACTGAAGCTTTCTTT.

The chain has TRBV6-6 and TRBJ1-6; 7 nucleotides align to TRBD1. The germline V gene encodes CDR1 MNHNY and CDR2 SVGAGI (reference sequence). The ends lost 7 bases at V and 7 bases at J; junction bases unmatched: 4. CDR3 length: 13 amino acids. CDR3 loop: CASTEQGNSPLHF. CDR3 sequence (DNA): TGTGCCAGCACCGAACAGGGGAATTCACCCCTCCACTTT.

The chain joins TRBV30 to TRBJ2-7; 12 positions agree with TRBD2. Germline CDR1 reads GTSNPN; CDR2 reads SVGIG (reference sequence). The trim removed 4 bases at V and 12 bases at J, leaving 13 bases unmatched. This CDR3 contains 14 residues. The CDR3 sequence is CAWNLLAGGGSTYF. The CDR3 DNA follows: TGTGCCTGGAATCTCCTAGCGGGGGGGGGATCAACGTACTTC.

This clone was picked up one time. The V gene is TRBV7-2, the J gene TRBJ2-4; D remains unclear. This CDR3 has 14 residues. V was shortened by 7 bases and J by 0 bases, with 10 bases between the two germline ends. Germline V lookup: CDR1 SGHTA, CDR2 FQGNSA. The CDR3 bases are TGTGCCAGCAATAGGGATATAGCCAAAAACATTCAGTACTTC. Translated: CASNRDIAKNIQYF.